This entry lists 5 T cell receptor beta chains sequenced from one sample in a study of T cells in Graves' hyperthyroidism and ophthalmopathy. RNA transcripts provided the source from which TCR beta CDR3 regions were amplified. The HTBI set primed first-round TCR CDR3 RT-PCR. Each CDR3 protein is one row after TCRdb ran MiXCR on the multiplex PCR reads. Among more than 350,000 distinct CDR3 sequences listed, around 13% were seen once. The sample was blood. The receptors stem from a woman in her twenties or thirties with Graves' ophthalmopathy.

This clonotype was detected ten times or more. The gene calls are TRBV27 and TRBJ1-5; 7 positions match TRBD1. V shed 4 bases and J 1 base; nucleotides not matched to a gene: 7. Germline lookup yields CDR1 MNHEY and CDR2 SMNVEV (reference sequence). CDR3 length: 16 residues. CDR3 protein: CASSSTGVLSNQPQHF. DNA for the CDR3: TGTGCCAGCAGTTCTACAGGGGTTTTGAGCAATCAGCCCCAGCATTTT.

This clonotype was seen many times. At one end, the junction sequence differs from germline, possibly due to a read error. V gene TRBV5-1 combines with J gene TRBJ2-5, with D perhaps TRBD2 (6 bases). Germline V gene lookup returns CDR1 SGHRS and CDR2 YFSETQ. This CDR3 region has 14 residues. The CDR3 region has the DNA TGTGCCAGCAGCTTAGCGGCGGGCCAAGAGACCCAGTACTTC. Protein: CASSLAAGQETQYF.

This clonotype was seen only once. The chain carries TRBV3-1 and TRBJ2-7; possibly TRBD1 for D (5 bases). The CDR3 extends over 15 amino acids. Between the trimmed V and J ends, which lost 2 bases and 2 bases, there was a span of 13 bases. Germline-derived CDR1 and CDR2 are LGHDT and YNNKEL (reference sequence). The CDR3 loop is CASSQRLGLAYEQYF. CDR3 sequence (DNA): TGTGCCAGCAGCCAAAGGCTGGGGCTAGCCTACGAGCAGTACTTC.

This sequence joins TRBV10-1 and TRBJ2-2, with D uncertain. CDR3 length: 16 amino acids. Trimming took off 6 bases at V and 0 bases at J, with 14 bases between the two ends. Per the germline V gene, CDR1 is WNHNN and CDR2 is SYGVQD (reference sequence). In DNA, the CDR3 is TGCGCCAGCAGCCCCGGCATAGTAACGAACACCGGGGAGCTGTTTTTT. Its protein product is CASSPGIVTNTGELFF.

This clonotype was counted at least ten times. The CDR3 loop is CASSYNQETQYF. Here the CDR3 DNA reads TGTGCCAGCAGTTACAACCAAGAGACCCAGTACTTC. The V call is TRBV12-3 or TRBV12-4, the J call TRBJ2-5; no definite D call. V was cut by 4 bases and J by 0 bases, with 3 bases left in between. CDR3 length: 12 amino acids.